The rows below give T cell receptor beta chains drawn from one sample of a study of blood T cell repertoires in COVID-19. Clones were read by immunoSEQ multiplex PCR, and TCRdb kept only the in-frame ones, dropping some. The repertoire holds fewer than 200,000 clones, with 88% as singletons. Sample: PBMCs or T cells enriched from blood (not recorded which). The receptor set was obtained from a young woman who had recovered from COVID-19. Each CDR3 is given with its conserved first and last residue. A D gene is named only where the DNA matches it firmly. Only some rows state a clone size, as once, few, many or a class for expanded clones.

J	V	D	size	CDR3	DNA
TRBJ2-2	TRBV4-2	NA	NA	CASSQAGLSGELFF	TGTGCCAGCAGCCAAGCCGGTTTATCCGGGGAGCTGTTTTTT
TRBJ1-1	TRBV13	TRBD1	NA	CASSLVRTGGNTEAFF	TGTGCCAGCAGCTTAGTAAGGACAGGGGGAAACACTGAAGCTTTCTTT
TRBJ1-1	TRBV25-1	NA	few	CASSVETGITEAFF	TGTGCCAGCAGTGTGGAGACGGGGATCACTGAAGCTTTCTTT
TRBJ2-7	TRBV3-1/TRBV3-2	NA	NA	CASGSRSSYEQYF	TGTGCCAGCGGGAGCCGTTCGTCCTACGAGCAGTACTTC
TRBJ1-5	TRBV5-4	TRBD1	few	CASSLTRDRYNQPQHF	TGTGCCAGCAGCTTAACCCGGGACAGGTATAATCAGCCCCAGCATTTT
TRBJ2-3	TRBV24-1	NA	once	CATSDFQAPSDTQYF	TGTGCCACCAGTGATTTCCAGGCCCCCTCAGATACGCAGTATTTT
TRBJ2-5	TRBV3-1/TRBV3-2	TRBD2	NA	CASSQDRLGEGETQYF	TGTGCCAGCAGCCAAGATCGCCTGGGGGAGGGGGAGACCCAGTACTTC
TRBJ2-7	TRBV29-1	NA	NA	CSVQGPLGAFYEQYF	TGCAGCGTCCAGGGCCCCCTAGGGGCCTTCTACGAGCAGTACTTC
TRBJ2-7	TRBV30	TRBD2	NA	CAWDSTSGSTWQYF	TGTGCCTGGGACTCTACTAGCGGGAGCACCTGGCAGTACTTC
TRBJ2-1	TRBV28	TRBD1	NA	CASSPTLGTGTGNEQFF	TGTGCCAGCAGTCCCACCTTGGGGACAGGGACGGGAAATGAGCAGTTCTTC
TRBJ1-1	TRBV4-2	TRBD1	NA	CASSQAKYRGSTEAFF	TGTGCCAGCAGCCAAGCTAAGTACAGGGGGAGCACTGAAGCTTTCTTT
TRBJ1-1	TRBV7-2	TRBD1	NA	CASSLFAQGRTEAFF	TGTGCCAGCAGCTTATTCGCACAGGGGAGGACTGAAGCTTTCTTT
TRBJ2-5	TRBV7-2	NA	NA	CASSTGTIRSQETQYF	TGTGCCAGCAGCACAGGGACAATAAGGTCCCAAGAGACCCAGTACTTC
TRBJ2-7	TRBV2	TRBD2	NA	CATTGTSGGRLTYEQYF	TGTGCCACCACCGGGACTAGCGGGGGGAGACTCACTTACGAGCAGTACTTC
TRBJ1-4	TRBV11-2	TRBD1	NA	CASSLDGQGNEKLFF	TGTGCCAGCAGCTTAGATGGACAGGGGAACGAAAAACTGTTTTTT
TRBJ2-1	TRBV4-2	NA	NA	CASSFLDEQFF	TGTGCCAGCAGCTTTCTCGATGAGCAGTTCTTC
TRBJ2-3	TRBV7-8	TRBD2	NA	CASSLARLAGPPDTDTQYF	TGTGCCAGCAGCTTAGCGCGGCTAGCGGGGCCTCCCGACACAGATACGCAGTATTTT
TRBJ2-5	TRBV5-1	TRBD1	NA	CASSRGRTEQETQYF	TGCGCCAGCAGTAGGGGGCGGACGGAACAAGAGACCCAGTACTTC
TRBJ2-1	TRBV28	TRBD1	NA	CASSLRTGAYNEQFF	TGTGCCAGCAGTTTGAGGACAGGGGCCTACAATGAGCAGTTCTTC
TRBJ2-3	TRBV10-1	NA	few	CASSPRTVTDTQYF	TGCGCCAGCAGCCCCCGGACAGTCACAGATACGCAGTATTTT
TRBJ2-4	TRBV28	TRBD2	NA	CASSRSGGGIQYF	TGTGCCAGCAGCCGAAGCGGGGGAGGCATTCAGTACTTC
TRBJ1-4	TRBV7-9	NA	NA	CASSPTPVQANEKLFF	TGTGCCAGCAGCCCGACGCCGGTCCAGGCAAATGAAAAACTGTTTTTT
TRBJ1-2	TRBV10-3	NA	NA	CAINQDLGGYGYTF	TGTGCCATCAACCAGGACCTGGGAGGTTATGGCTACACCTTC
TRBJ1-2	TRBV20-1	NA	NA	CSAQVQRGYTF	TGCAGTGCTCAGGTTCAACGAGGCTACACCTTC
TRBJ1-6	TRBV9	NA	NA	CASSSRTGSPLHF	TGTGCCAGCAGCTCCCGGACGGGATCACCCCTCCACTTT
TRBJ2-2	TRBV7-2	TRBD2	once	CASSFSGGLVGELFF	TGTGCCAGCAGCTTTTCGGGGGGGCTCGTCGGGGAGCTGTTTTTT
TRBJ2-1	TRBV11-3	TRBD1	NA	CASSLNGQDNEQFF	TGTGCCAGCAGCTTAAATGGACAGGACAATGAGCAGTTCTTC
TRBJ1-6	TRBV6-5	TRBD1	NA	CASRPTGDVSPLHF	TGTGCCAGCAGACCTACAGGGGATGTTTCACCCCTCCACTTT
TRBJ2-2	TRBV19	NA	NA	CASRSPGGPGELFF	TGTGCCAGTAGGTCGCCGGGGGGCCCCGGGGAGCTGTTTTTT
TRBJ2-2	TRBV28	NA	once	CASSSPNTGELFF	TGTGCCAGCAGTTCCCCAAATACCGGGGAGCTGTTTTTT
TRBJ2-2	TRBV5-1	TRBD2	NA	CASSFLSGGNTGELFF	TGCGCCAGCAGCTTTCTTAGCGGGGGGAACACCGGGGAGCTGTTTTTT
TRBJ1-1	TRBV5-1	TRBD1	NA	CASSTVISGGPGTEAFF	TGCGCCAGCAGCACCGTTATATCAGGGGGACCTGGCACTGAAGCTTTCTTT
TRBJ2-3	TRBV19	TRBD2	NA	CASREAGGPGTQYF	TGTGCCAGTAGAGAGGCGGGAGGGCCGGGGACGCAGTATTTT
TRBJ1-3	TRBV28	TRBD1	NA	CASSLPPGGEMIRGNTIYF	TGTGCCAGCAGTTTACCCCCAGGGGGCGAGATGATCCGTGGAAACACCATATATTTT
TRBJ2-3	TRBV5-4	NA	NA	CASSSPGLRPTDTQYF	TGTGCCAGCAGCTCCCCCGGACTCCGCCCCACAGATACGCAGTATTTT
TRBJ1-2	TRBV28	TRBD1	NA	CATQRSGTGVTHYGYTF	TGTGCCACCCAACGGTCCGGGACAGGGGTTACCCACTATGGCTACACCTTC